Presented here are 24 T cell receptor beta chains from one specimen sequenced in a study of blood T cell repertoires in COVID-19. The method was immunoSEQ multiplex PCR; TCRdb's version includes in-frame clones alone and lacks a portion of them. The data hold some 320,000 clones, with around 84% observed a single time. The source material was PBMCs or T cells enriched from blood (not recorded which). The receptors stem from a young woman who had been exposed to COVID-19.

The chain combines TRBV27 with TRBJ1-2; possible D gene TRBD1, 5 bases. There are 16 residues in the CDR3. Per germline, CDR1 MNHEY and CDR2 SMNVEV (reference sequence). Deletions cut 6 bases from V and 2 bases from J, with 19 bases between. The CDR3 DNA sequence: TGTGCCAGCAGGACCTTTGGGGCAGGGCCCAACTATGGCTACACCTTC. Its protein is CASRTFGAGPNYGYTF.

The genes are TRBV2 and TRBJ1-4; 7 bases are shared with TRBD1. The V segment lost 3 bases and the J segment 3 bases; nucleotides outside the gene matches: 1. In germline, CDR1 is SNHLY, CDR2 FYNNEI. The CDR3 is 14 amino acids. The CDR3 DNA sequence: TGTGCCAGCAGTGACAGGGGGGCTAATGAAAAACTGTTTTTT. Protein sequence: CASSDRGANEKLFF.

This chain connects TRBV4-1 to TRBJ2-7; TRBD1 agrees at 11 bases. Germline-derived CDR1 and CDR2 are MGHRA and YSYEKL. V lost 1 base, J lost 4 bases, and 9 bases stayed unmatched. The CDR3 has 17 residues. CDR3 DNA sequence: TGCGCCAGCAGCCAAGTTTTTAGGGACAGGGGGGGTTACGAGCAGTACTTC. The encoded protein is CASSQVFRDRGGYEQYF.

The CDR3 is CASSPLTSGSTDTQYF. The DNA of the CDR3 is TGTGCCAGTAGTCCCCTGACTAGCGGGAGCACAGATACGCAGTATTTT. The rearrangement uses TRBV19 and TRBJ2-3; 10 bases line up with TRBD2. Germline V gene sequence: CDR1 LNHDA, CDR2 SQIVND (reference sequence). The CDR3 covers 16 residues. Germline trimming cut 5 bases from V and 0 bases from J; bases unmatched to any gene: 5.

The rearrangement links TRBV24-1 to TRBJ2-1; D remains unclear. The length of the CDR3 is 15 residues. Per the germline V gene, CDR1 is KGHDR and CDR2 is SFDVKD. V was pared by 4 bases and J by 0 bases, with 9 bases between. This CDR3 is CATSDPKSSYNEQFF. The CDR3 nucleotides are TGTGCCACCAGTGACCCGAAGAGCTCCTACAATGAGCAGTTCTTC.

This clone was seen a single time. The chain recombines TRBV30 with TRBJ1-2; TRBD1 might be the D (6 bases). Trimming took 3 bases from V and 8 from J, leaving 22 bases between them. Looked up from germline, CDR1 is GTSNPN and CDR2 is SVGIG (reference sequence). The CDR3 covers 15 residues. Here the CDR3 DNA reads TGTGCCTGGAGACGCGGTGGCAGGGGTAATGACGGCTACACCTTC. Its translation is CAWRRGGRGNDGYTF.

The chain is built from TRBV25-1 and TRBJ2-7; 8 bases agree with TRBD2. This CDR3 has 16 residues. Germline-derived CDR1 and CDR2 are MGHDK and SYGVNS. J was trimmed by 4 bases and V by 8 bases; bases with no gene match: 16. CDR3 loop: CASHEEGGRRGYEQYF. CDR3 bases: TGTGCCAGCCACGAAGAGGGCGGGAGGAGAGGTTACGAGCAGTACTTC.

V gene TRBV19 combines with J gene TRBJ1-4; TRBD1 aligns across 7 bases. The V and J ends lost 4 bases and 5 bases, in that order; junction bases with no gene match: 4. The length of the CDR3 is 14 residues. Germline CDR1 LNHDA, CDR2 SQIVND (reference sequence). The CDR3 spells CASSTGQRNEKLFF. CDR3 DNA: TGTGCCAGTAGTACGGGACAGAGAAATGAAAAACTGTTTTTT.

The table lists this clone with a few counts. V gene TRBV5-1 combines with J gene TRBJ1-2; D unclear. The CDR3 runs to 14 residues. The germline gives CDR1 SGHRS, CDR2 YFSETQ. Trimming stripped 5 bases from V and 0 bases from J, with 11 bases between. DNA of the CDR3: TGCGCCAGCAGTCTCGGGTCCTCTAACTATGGCTACACCTTC. Translation: CASSLGSSNYGYTF.

This clone has just one count. The chain employs TRBV11-2 and TRBJ2-3, with D possibly matching TRBD1 (6 bases). This CDR3 has 15 residues. Trimming stripped 5 bases from V and 1 base from J, with 13 bases between. Germline lookup yields CDR1 SGHAT and CDR2 FQNNGV. In DNA form, the CDR3 reads TGTGCCAGCAGCCACACAGGGTCGGGCACAGATACGCAGTATTTT. Protein product: CASSHTGSGTDTQYF.

In this sample, this clone turned up a few times. J is TRBJ1-5 and V is TRBV4-1; D possibly corresponds to TRBD1 (6 bases). The CDR3 has 15 residues. V gave up 4 bases and J gave up 0 bases, with 10 bases separating them. In germline, CDR1 is MGHRA, CDR2 YSYEKL. The CDR3 nucleotides read TGCGCCAGCAGCCTTATACAGGGTAGCAATCAGCCCCAGCATTTT. The encoded protein is CASSLIQGSNQPQHF.

This clone appeared once. The chain couples TRBV27 to TRBJ1-2, with 9 nucleotides matching TRBD1. Per germline, CDR1 MNHEY and CDR2 SMNVEV (reference sequence). This CDR3 has 16 residues. With V trimmed by 1 base and J by 4 bases, 7 bases remained unmatched. In DNA, the CDR3 is TGTGCCAGCAGTTTATTAGGGACAGGGAACCTCTATGGCTACACCTTC. Its protein product is CASSLLGTGNLYGYTF.

V gene TRBV19 combines with J gene TRBJ1-5; 8 positions agree with TRBD1. Germline assignment: CDR1 LNHDA and CDR2 SQIVND (reference sequence). This CDR3 is built from 14 residues. V was clipped by 6 bases and J by 9 bases; unmatched bases: 10. This CDR3 reads CASSPGTGLGPQHF. In DNA form, the CDR3 reads TGTGCCAGTAGCCCCGGGACAGGACTCGGGCCCCAGCATTTT.

V and J are TRBV12-3 or TRBV12-4 and TRBJ2-4; TRBD1 matches at 7 bases. This CDR3 has 13 amino acids. V shed 6 bases and J 5 bases; nucleotides not matched to a gene: 4. The CDR3 DNA sequence: TGTGCCAGCAGCAGGGACAGAGAAAACATTCAGTACTTC. Encoded protein: CASSRDRENIQYF.

V and J are TRBV30 and TRBJ1-2; no clear D gene. V lost 0 bases and J lost 5, with 4 bases in between. This CDR3 is 11 amino acids long. Germline CDR1 GTSNPN, CDR2 SVGIG (reference sequence). CDR3 sequence reads: CAWSVAYGYTF. The CDR3 region has the DNA TGTGCCTGGAGTGTAGCTTATGGCTACACCTTC.

The gene calls are TRBV7-3 and TRBJ2-5; 8 bases are shared with TRBD2. Germline V gives CDR1 SGHTA, CDR2 FQGTGA. This CDR3 is 15 amino acids long. V gave up 5 bases and J gave up 4 bases; unmatched junction bases: 9. The CDR3 sequence is CASSATGGPRETQYF. CDR3 bases: TGTGCCAGCAGCGCAACGGGGGGGCCAAGAGAGACCCAGTACTTC.

This clone was counted a single time. The chain carries TRBV19 and TRBJ1-1; 8 bases fit TRBD1. This CDR3 comprises 20 residues. In germline, CDR1 is LNHDA, CDR2 SQIVND (reference sequence). V was clipped by 3 bases and J by 2 bases; unmatched bases: 20. The CDR3 DNA reads as TGTGCCAGTAGTATCGTAGTGAGGCGCAGGGGGCAAGTTGAAAACACTGAAGCTTTCTTT. The encoded protein is CASSIVVRRRGQVENTEAFF.

This clone has only a few counts. CDR3 in amino acids: CASSSRDSSGYTF. As DNA, the CDR3 is TGTGCCAGCAGTTCCCGGGACAGTAGTGGCTACACCTTC. The chain is built from TRBV12-3 or TRBV12-4 and TRBJ1-2, with 7 bases that match TRBD1. This CDR3 spans 13 amino acids. V trimming: 4 bases; J trimming: 7 bases; junction bases outside the gene matches: 6.

In its sample, this clone was seen a few times. The J gene is TRBJ2-2, the V gene TRBV9, with a weak D call TRBD1 (5 bases). Trimming stripped 6 bases from V and 6 bases from J, with 9 bases between. Germline CDR1 reads SGDLS; CDR2 reads YYNGEE. This CDR3 region has 12 residues. The DNA of the CDR3 is TGTGCCAGCACCCAGGGCGCCGGGGAGCTGTTTTTT. Protein product: CASTQGAGELFF. Complete variable domain (other parts from reference TRBV9 and TRBJ2-2): DSGVTQTPKHLITATGQRVTLRCSPRSGDLSVYWYQQSLDQGLQFLIQYYNGEERAKGNILERFSAQQFPDLHSELNLSSLELGDSALYFCASTQGAGELFFGEGSRLTVL.

The genes are TRBV9 and TRBJ1-2; D remains unclear. CDR3 size: 17 residues. V lost 0 bases and J lost 0, with 15 bases in between. Germline lookup yields CDR1 SGDLS and CDR2 YYNGEE. The CDR3 sequence: CASSVAANTNTNYGYTF. For the CDR3, the DNA is TGTGCCAGCAGCGTAGCAGCGAACACTAATACTAACTATGGCTACACCTTC.

The chain combines TRBV6-5 with TRBJ2-1; perhaps TRBD2 as D (5 bases). This CDR3 has 13 residues. CDR1 and CDR2 (germline): MNHEY, SVGAGI. The germline V and J ends were trimmed by 5 bases and 9 bases, with 14 bases remaining between them. The chain's CDR3 is CASSRLLESEQFF. In nucleotides, the CDR3 is TGTGCCAGCAGTAGATTACTAGAGAGTGAGCAGTTCTTC.

This sequence joins TRBV4-3 and TRBJ1-2, with 9 bases matching TRBD1. The CDR3 is 18 amino acids. V lost 4 bases to trimming and J lost 5 bases; unmatched junction nucleotides: 17. The germline V gene has CDR1 LGHNA and CDR2 YSLEER. DNA for the CDR3: TGCGCCAGCAGCCCGGCAACTATCTCCGGGGACAGGGTTTATGGCTACACCTTC. It encodes CASSPATISGDRVYGYTF.

The gene calls are TRBV9 and TRBJ1-2; D might be TRBD1 (6 bases). Trimming removed 0 bases at V and 6 bases at J, with 12 bases between. This CDR3 has 14 amino acids. Germline loops: CDR1 SGDLS, CDR2 YYNGEE. The CDR3 protein is CASSVAQGSNGYTF. Here the CDR3 DNA reads TGTGCCAGCAGCGTAGCCCAGGGGTCGAATGGCTACACCTTC.

This sequence joins TRBV11-2 and TRBJ2-7, with TRBD1 matching over 10 bases. J was trimmed by 7 bases and V by 5 bases; bases with no gene match: 8. The CDR3 spans 14 residues. Per the germline V gene, CDR1 is SGHAT and CDR2 is FQNNGV. CDR3 DNA: TGTGCCAGCAGCGATTCCGGGACAGGGGCAGAGCAGTACTTC. This gives the protein CASSDSGTGAEQYF.